The rows below give T cell receptor beta chains drawn from one sample of a study of blood T cells in healthy people across ages. TCRdb recomputed calls from the 5' RACE reads with MiXCR, one row per CDR3 protein. Found here are roughly 1.4 million distinct CDR3 sequences, 59% of them singletons; the top ten hold approximately 7%. Sequencing was done on a sample of blood. These receptors all come from a man in his late teens or twenties in good health. The CDR3 runs from the conserved cysteine through the conserved F or W. D genes are given only for firm matches. Only some rows state a clone size, as once, few, many or a class for expanded clones.

j_gene: TRBJ1-4; v_gene: TRBV12-3/TRBV12-4; d_gene: .; abundance: .; CDR3aa: CASSGTQGEKLFF; CDR3nt: TGTGCCAGCAGTGGGACCCAAGGAGAAAAACTGTTTTTT
j_gene: TRBJ2-7; v_gene: TRBV4-1; d_gene: .; abundance: few; CDR3aa: CASSQPLAINYEQYF; CDR3nt: TGCGCCAGCAGCCAACCTCTAGCAATTAACTACGAGCAGTACTTC
j_gene: TRBJ2-7; v_gene: TRBV5-6; d_gene: .; abundance: .; CDR3aa: CASSTFTEQYF; CDR3nt: TGTGCCAGCAGCACCTTTACGGAGCAGTACTTC
j_gene: TRBJ2-1; v_gene: TRBV12-3/TRBV12-4; d_gene: .; abundance: .; CDR3aa: CASSLGTEGNEQFF; CDR3nt: TGTGCCAGCAGTTTAGGGACAGAAGGGAATGAGCAGTTCTTC
j_gene: TRBJ1-2; v_gene: TRBV6-5; d_gene: .; abundance: .; CDR3aa: CASSYLRSGNGYTF; CDR3nt: TGTGCCAGCAGTTACCTGAGGTCTGGAAATGGCTACACCTTC
j_gene: TRBJ2-1; v_gene: TRBV6-5; d_gene: .; abundance: .; CDR3aa: CASSYSLFGDEQFF; CDR3nt: TGTGCCAGCAGTTACTCTTTGTTTGGGGATGAGCAGTTCTTC
j_gene: TRBJ2-3; v_gene: TRBV4-1; d_gene: TRBD1; abundance: .; CDR3aa: CASSQTEPGQGVTDTQYF; CDR3nt: TGCGCCAGCAGCCAGACCGAACCGGGACAGGGAGTCACAGATACGCAGTATTTT
j_gene: TRBJ1-2; v_gene: TRBV6-6; d_gene: .; abundance: .; CDR3aa: CVSNTGTGYGYTF; CDR3nt: TGTGTCAGCAATACAGGGACCGGGTATGGCTACACCTTC
j_gene: TRBJ2-3; v_gene: TRBV10-3; d_gene: TRBD1; abundance: .; CDR3aa: CAISGQGSQYF; CDR3nt: TGTGCCATCAGTGGACAGGGGTCGCAGTATTTT
j_gene: TRBJ2-1; v_gene: TRBV20-1; d_gene: TRBD2; abundance: .; CDR3aa: CSARATSGRAQQFF; CDR3nt: TGCAGTGCTAGGGCGACTAGCGGGAGAGCACAGCAGTTCTTC
j_gene: TRBJ2-1; v_gene: TRBV2; d_gene: TRBD1; abundance: .; CDR3aa: CASSTRQGGYKEQFF; CDR3nt: TGTGCCAGCAGTACTAGACAGGGCGGGTACAAAGAGCAGTTCTTC
j_gene: TRBJ2-1; v_gene: TRBV24-1; d_gene: .; abundance: .; CDR3aa: CATSPYNEQFF; CDR3nt: TGTGCCACCAGTCCCTACAATGAGCAGTTCTTC
j_gene: TRBJ2-7; v_gene: TRBV29-1; d_gene: TRBD1; abundance: once; CDR3aa: CSVATGGGWSGEQYF; CDR3nt: TGCAGCGTTGCGACAGGGGGCGGATGGTCCGGGGAGCAGTACTTC
j_gene: TRBJ2-1; v_gene: TRBV19; d_gene: .; abundance: .; CDR3aa: CASSIGFEQFF; CDR3nt: TGTGCCAGTAGTATAGGCTTCGAGCAGTTCTTC
j_gene: TRBJ1-2; v_gene: TRBV29-1; d_gene: .; abundance: .; CDR3aa: CSVETGGFDGSTF; CDR3nt: TGCAGCGTGGAGACAGGAGGGTTTGATGGCTCCACCTTC
j_gene: TRBJ2-5; v_gene: TRBV27; d_gene: TRBD2; abundance: .; CDR3aa: CASSVAGEGETQYF; CDR3nt: TGTGCCAGCAGTGTAGCGGGAGAGGGGGAGACCCAGTACTTC
j_gene: TRBJ1-2; v_gene: TRBV2; d_gene: .; abundance: few; CDR3aa: CASSEVGYTF; CDR3nt: TGTGCCAGCAGTGAAGTTGGCTACACCTTC
j_gene: TRBJ2-1; v_gene: TRBV7-2; d_gene: TRBD1; abundance: .; CDR3aa: CASSVSGTGGHGNEQFF; CDR3nt: TGTGCCAGCAGCGTATCGGGGACAGGGGGGCACGGCAATGAGCAGTTCTTC
j_gene: TRBJ2-5; v_gene: TRBV29-1; d_gene: .; abundance: .; CDR3aa: CSVEDLMWASVEETQYF; CDR3nt: TGCAGCGTTGAAGATCTAATGTGGGCTAGCGTGGAAGAGACCCAGTACTTC
j_gene: TRBJ2-7; v_gene: TRBV3-1; d_gene: TRBD1; abundance: .; CDR3aa: CASTQRGRNSYEQYF; CDR3nt: TGTGCCAGCACCCAAAGGGGGCGTAACTCCTACGAGCAGTACTTC
j_gene: TRBJ2-5; v_gene: TRBV27; d_gene: .; abundance: .; CDR3aa: CASSAANGETQYF; CDR3nt: TGTGCCAGCTCAGCGGCTAATGGAGAGACCCAGTACTTC
j_gene: TRBJ2-3; v_gene: TRBV11-2; d_gene: .; abundance: .; CDR3aa: CASSSLRGSSTDTQYF; CDR3nt: TGTGCCAGCAGCAGTCTCAGGGGATCTAGCACAGATACGCAGTATTTT
j_gene: TRBJ2-6; v_gene: TRBV7-6; d_gene: TRBD1; abundance: .; CDR3aa: CASSLASVGQASSGANVLTF; CDR3nt: TGTGCCAGCAGCTTAGCATCTGTGGGACAGGCCAGCTCTGGGGCCAACGTCCTGACTTTC
j_gene: TRBJ2-7; v_gene: TRBV7-9; d_gene: .; abundance: .; CDR3aa: CASSLGPSEPGYEQYF; CDR3nt: TGTGCCAGCAGCTTAGGCCCATCTGAGCCGGGCTACGAGCAGTACTTC
j_gene: TRBJ2-7; v_gene: TRBV4-1; d_gene: .; abundance: many; CDR3aa: CASSLPGPYEQYF; CDR3nt: TGCGCCAGCAGCCTCCCGGGTCCCTACGAGCAGTACTTC
j_gene: TRBJ2-1; v_gene: TRBV5-1; d_gene: .; abundance: .; CDR3aa: CASSPGLTGNEQFF; CDR3nt: TGCGCCAGCAGCCCGGGACTGACGGGGAATGAGCAGTTCTTC
j_gene: TRBJ2-7; v_gene: TRBV6-1; d_gene: TRBD1; abundance: few; CDR3aa: CASAALVTGVGYEQYF; CDR3nt: TGTGCCAGCGCAGCCCTCGTGACAGGGGTGGGGTACGAGCAGTACTTC
j_gene: TRBJ2-6; v_gene: TRBV7-9; d_gene: .; abundance: once; CDR3aa: CASSLAPSQVAHSGANVLTF; CDR3nt: TGTGCCAGCAGCTTAGCCCCTTCACAGGTTGCGCACTCTGGGGCCAACGTCCTGACTTTC